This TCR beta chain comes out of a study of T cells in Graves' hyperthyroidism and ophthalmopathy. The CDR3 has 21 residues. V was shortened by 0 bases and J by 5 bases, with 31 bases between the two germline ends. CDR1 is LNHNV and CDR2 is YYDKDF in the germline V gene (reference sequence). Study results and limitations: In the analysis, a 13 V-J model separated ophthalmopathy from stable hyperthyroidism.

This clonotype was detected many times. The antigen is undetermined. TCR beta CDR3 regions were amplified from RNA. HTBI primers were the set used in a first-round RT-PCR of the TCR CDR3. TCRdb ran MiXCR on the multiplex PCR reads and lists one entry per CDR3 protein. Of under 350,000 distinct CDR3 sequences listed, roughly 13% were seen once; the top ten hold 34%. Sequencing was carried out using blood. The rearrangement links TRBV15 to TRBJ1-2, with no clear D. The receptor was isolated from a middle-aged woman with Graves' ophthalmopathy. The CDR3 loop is CATSRDPIPSPDPAREYGYTF. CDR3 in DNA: TGTGCCACCAGCAGAGATCCTATTCCTTCTCCAGATCCGGCGCGAGAGTATGGCTACACCTTC.